The 21 T cell receptor beta chains in this list originate from one sample, sequenced in a study of long-term antiretroviral therapy in people with HIV. immunoSEQ v3.0 was run at survey level. Libraries were prepared by immunoSEQ multiplex PCR; TCRdb keeps only in-frame clonotypes and omits some of them. The data show 35,000 to 40,000 clones, with approximately 79% seen just once and more than 4.5% held by the top ten. The specimen comprised unsorted PBMCs, sampled 1.5 years after starting antiretroviral therapy. The receptors stem from a man between 18 and 35 years old with HIV.

This clone has more than one count but fewer than ten. The rearrangement uses TRBV15 and TRBJ2-7; D may be TRBD2 (6 bases). Trimming removed 0 bases from V and 0 bases from J, with 9 bases in between. CDR1 and CDR2 (germline): LNHNV, YYDKDF (reference sequence). This CDR3 is built from 15 residues. The CDR3: CATSRDRDSSYEQYF. CDR3 DNA sequence: TGTGCCACCAGCAGAGATAGGGACTCCTCCTACGAGCAGTACTTC. The full variable domain, its missing parts supplied by reference TRBV15 and TRBJ2-7, is DAMVIQNPRYQVTQFGKPVTLSCSQTLNHNVMYWYQQKSSQAPKLLFHYYDKDFNNEADTPDNFQSRRPNTSFCFLDIRSPGLGDTAMYLCATSRDRDSSYEQYFGPGTRLTVT.

This clone showed up just a few times. The gene calls are TRBV5-1 and TRBJ1-5; maybe TRBD1 (5 bases). V was trimmed by 1 base and J by 5 bases, leaving 7 bases between them. CDR1 and CDR2 (germline): SGHRS, YFSETQ. The CDR3 is made up of 13 amino acids. As DNA, the CDR3 is TGCGCCAGCAGCTTGACAGGACATCAGCCCCAGCATTTT. The encoded protein is CASSLTGHQPQHF.

The J gene is TRBJ2-7, the V gene TRBV11-1, with D perhaps matching TRBD2 (6 bases). With 5 bases removed from V and 3 bases from J, the gap between germline ends came to 14 bases. The CDR3 totals 14 residues. CDR1 is SGHAT, CDR2 FQDESV, per germline (reference sequence). The CDR3 DNA sequence: TGTGCCAGCAGCCAAGCGGCGGGGATCTACGAGCAGTACTTC. Its translation is CASSQAAGIYEQYF.

The rearrangement uses TRBV2 and TRBJ1-5; no firm D call. Germline lookup yields CDR1 SNHLY and CDR2 FYNNEI. The CDR3 has 14 amino acids. V dropped 6 bases and J dropped 3 bases, with 12 bases sitting between them. CDR3 nucleotides: TGTGCCAGCAGGCAGGACGTAGACAATCAGCCCCAGCATTTT. It encodes CASRQDVDNQPQHF.

The gene calls are TRBV6-5 and TRBJ1-4; D gene unclear. The V end was cut by 0 bases, the J end by 8 bases, with 10 bases between. The germline V gene encodes CDR1 MNHEY and CDR2 SVGAGI. This CDR3 is built from 14 residues. The CDR3, as DNA: TGTGCCAGCAGTTACTCGAGAGGGATAGAAAAACTGTTTTTT. This sequence encodes CASSYSRGIEKLFF.

The chain combines TRBV28 with TRBJ2-3; 7 bases align to TRBD2. From germline, CDR1 is MDHEN and CDR2 SYDVKM. The CDR3 covers 13 residues. J was trimmed by 1 base and V by 6 bases; bases with no gene match: 1. This CDR3 reads CASRTSGTDTQYF. DNA of the CDR3: TGTGCCAGCAGAACTAGCGGCACAGATACGCAGTATTTT.

V is TRBV4-3 and J is TRBJ2-1; 8 nucleotides align to TRBD2. Trimming removed 3 bases from V and 7 bases from J; junction bases left unmatched: 17. This CDR3 spans 18 amino acids. The germline CDR1 and CDR2 sequences are LGHNA and YSLEER. Here the CDR3 DNA reads TGCGCCAGCAGCCAGACGTTACCGGGACTAGGGTGGGAGAATGAGCAGTTCTTC. Translating it yields CASSQTLPGLGWENEQFF.

V gene TRBV29-1 combines with J gene TRBJ2-3; 7 bases are a match to TRBD2. The junction had 6 bases not matched to a gene; V was cut back by 4 bases and J by 2 bases. CDR1 and CDR2 (germline): SQVTM, ANQGSEA. This CDR3 contains 14 residues. CDR3 region: CSVGASGNTDTQYF. The CDR3 coding sequence is TGCAGCGTTGGAGCCAGCGGGAACACAGATACGCAGTATTTT.

The J gene is TRBJ2-7, the V gene TRBV5-4; no reliable D call. CDR3 size: 14 residues. V shed 0 bases and J shed 3 bases, with 10 bases lying between them. The germline V gene has CDR1 SGHNT and CDR2 YYREEE (reference sequence). The CDR3 here is CASSLDSSVYEQYF. In nucleotides, the CDR3 is TGTGCCAGCAGCTTGGATTCTTCAGTCTACGAGCAGTACTTC.

This chain links TRBV29-1 with TRBJ1-1; no clear D gene. The CDR3 totals 13 residues. Germline CDR1 and CDR2: SQVTM and ANQGSEA. Trimming took off 6 bases at V and 4 bases at J, with 15 bases between the two ends. CDR3 in amino acids: CSVEITLGTEAFF. The CDR3 DNA sequence: TGCAGCGTCGAGATTACCCTGGGCACTGAAGCTTTCTTT.

The chain has TRBV4-3 and TRBJ2-7; D may correspond to TRBD1 or TRBD2 (6 bases each). There are 16 residues in the CDR3. Germline V gives CDR1 LGHNA, CDR2 YSLEER. The V gene lost 6 bases and the J gene lost 1 base, with 19 bases spanning the gap. This chain's CDR3 is CASSQNRGPGSYEQYF. CDR3 DNA: TGCGCCAGCAGTCAAAATCGGGGGCCCGGGTCCTACGAGCAGTACTTC.

As DNA, the CDR3 is TGTGCCAGCTCACTCGACAGTTATCCTAATGAAAAACTGTTTTTT. The encoded protein is CASSLDSYPNEKLFF. This chain connects TRBV18 to TRBJ1-4, with a possible D match to TRBD1 (5 bases). This CDR3 has 15 amino acids. Germline values: CDR1 KGHSH, CDR2 LQKENI. Trimming stripped 4 bases from V and 3 bases from J, with 12 bases between.

CDR3 DNA sequence: TGTGCCAGCAGTGAGGGCCGGGGGCGGACTAGCGGGAGGATCAATGAGCAGTTCTTC. It encodes CASSEGRGRTSGRINEQFF. The rearrangement joins TRBV6-1 to TRBJ2-1; 14 nucleotides match TRBD2. The ends lost 3 bases at V and 6 bases at J; junction bases unmatched: 13. Germline CDR1 is MNHNS and CDR2 is SASEGT. CDR3 length equals 19 residues.

The rearrangement uses TRBV5-1 and TRBJ2-3; D not resolved. The germline V and J ends were trimmed by 5 bases and 0 bases, with 7 bases remaining between them. Germline assignment: CDR1 SGHRS and CDR2 YFSETQ. This CDR3 is 13 amino acids long. The CDR3: CASRTTSTDTQYF. Here the CDR3 DNA reads TGCGCCAGCAGAACAACTAGCACAGATACGCAGTATTTT.

The chain has TRBV27 and TRBJ2-1; tentatively, D is TRBD1 or TRBD2 (6 bases each). Germline assignment: CDR1 MNHEY and CDR2 SMNVEV (reference sequence). Trimming removed 2 bases from V and 4 bases from J, with 12 bases in between. The length of the CDR3 is 15 residues. The CDR3 DNA follows: TGTGCCAGCAGTTTAGGAGGGGGGCGGTACAATGAGCAGTTCTTC. Protein product: CASSLGGGRYNEQFF.

This chain uses TRBV18 with TRBJ2-7; 9 bases are a match to TRBD1. Germline trimming cut 3 bases from V and 3 bases from J; bases unmatched to any gene: 6. Germline V lookup: CDR1 KGHSH, CDR2 LQKENI. CDR3 size: 15 residues. In nucleotides, the CDR3 is TGTGCCAGCTCACCTTTCCCGGGACAGGGCTACGAGCAGTACTTC. Protein: CASSPFPGQGYEQYF.

The chain combines TRBV29-1 with TRBJ1-2, with D possibly matching TRBD1 (5 bases). Trimming took off 1 base at V and 3 bases at J, with 12 bases between the two ends. The CDR3 consists of 14 residues. CDR1 and CDR2 from the germline V gene are SQVTM and ANQGSEA. CDR3 nucleotide sequence: TGCAGCGTTGAAGGTGGGGGACGGGACTATGGCTACACCTTC. It translates to CSVEGGGRDYGYTF. Full variable domain (outside the CDR3, taken from reference TRBV29-1 and TRBJ1-2): SAVISQKPSRDICQRGTSLTIQCQVDSQVTMMFWYRQQPGQSLTLIATANQGSEATYESGFVIDKFPISRPNLTFSTLTVSNMSPEDSSIYLCSVEGGGRDYGYTFGSGTRLTVV.

The chain uses TRBV18 and TRBJ1-4; maybe TRBD1 (6 bases). V was shortened by 3 bases and J by 7 bases, with 21 bases between the two germline ends. The CDR3 loop spans 17 amino acids. Germline V lookup: CDR1 KGHSH, CDR2 LQKENI. The CDR3 region is CASSPYTNTGYGEKLFF. The CDR3 region has the DNA TGTGCCAGCTCACCCTACACAAACACAGGGTATGGTGAAAAACTGTTTTTT.

The chain links TRBV2 to TRBJ1-1, with 9 bases aligning to TRBD1. Germline CDR1 and CDR2: SNHLY and FYNNEI. The junction had 11 bases not matched to a gene; V was cut back by 8 bases and J by 4 bases. The CDR3 runs to 15 residues. CDR3 loop: CASFGTGTGFTEAFF. The CDR3 DNA follows: TGTGCCAGCTTCGGGACCGGGACAGGGTTCACTGAAGCTTTCTTT. Based on the CDR3 plus reference TRBV2 and TRBJ1-1, the full variable domain is EPEVTQTPSHQVTQMGQEVILRCVPISNHLYFYWYRQILGQKVEFLVSFYNNEISEKSEIFDDQFSVERPDGSNFTLKIRSTKLEDSAMYFCASFGTGTGFTEAFFGQGTRLTVV.

The rearrangement uses TRBV28 and TRBJ2-5, with 10 bases identical to TRBD2. CDR1 is MDHEN, CDR2 SYDVKM, per germline. Trimming removed 7 bases from V and 3 bases from J; junction bases left unmatched: 5. The CDR3 extends over 14 amino acids. The CDR3 DNA is TGTGCCAGCAATCATGGACTAGCGGAAGAGACCCAGTACTTC. This sequence encodes CASNHGLAEETQYF.

This clone was seen more than once but under ten times. The V call is TRBV4-1, the J call TRBJ2-7; 8 bases line up with TRBD1. The V segment lost 3 bases and the J segment 4 bases; nucleotides outside the gene matches: 5. The CDR3 runs 14 residues. Germline V gene data show CDR1 as MGHRA and CDR2 as YSYEKL. The CDR3: CASSHGQGGYEQYF. The CDR3, as DNA: TGCGCCAGCAGCCATGGACAGGGTGGTTACGAGCAGTACTTC.